These 14 T cell receptor beta chains share one sample of origin, sequenced in a study of cytomegalovirus exposure and HLA in healthy donors. PCR primers comprised 60 Vbeta and 13 Jbeta primers. Only in-frame clones appear in the TCRdb table, and some are missing; sequencing was by immunoSEQ multiplex PCR. The table lists under 150,000 clones, about 60% of them singletons. The sequencing input was PBMCs. Source of these receptors: a middle-aged man in good health and CMV-seropositive.

In its sample, this clone was seen a few times. This chain uses TRBV6-6 with TRBJ1-2; D ambiguous. The V gene's germline CDR1 is MNHNY and CDR2 SVGAGI (reference sequence). Trimming took off 6 bases at V and 3 bases at J, with 8 bases between the two ends. The CDR3 covers 12 residues. The CDR3 is CASSQQDYGYTF. The CDR3 DNA is TGTGCCAGCAGCCAGCAGGACTATGGCTACACCTTC.

The V and J genes are TRBV7-9 and TRBJ2-7; TRBD2 matches at 8 bases. V gave up 2 bases and J gave up 0 bases; unmatched junction bases: 9. The CDR3 sequence is 17 residues long. Germline values: CDR1 SEHNR, CDR2 FQNEAQ (reference sequence). The CDR3 loop is CASSLWRGAPSSYEQYF. DNA of the CDR3: TGTGCCAGCAGCTTATGGCGGGGGGCTCCGAGCTCCTACGAGCAGTACTTC. The full variable domain, rest sourced from reference TRBV7-9 and TRBJ2-7, is DTGVSQNPRHKITKRGQNVTFRCDPISEHNRLYWYRQTLGQGPEFLTYFQNEAQLEKSRLLSDRFSAERPKGSFSTLEIQRTEQGDSAMYLCASSLWRGAPSSYEQYFGPGTRLTVT.

This clone was observed a handful of times. The chain employs TRBV5-3 and TRBJ1-3; TRBD1 matches 9 bases. TRBV5-3 is noted as an ORF with a role that remains uncertain. J lost 0 bases, V lost 5 bases, and 3 bases had no gene match. The CDR3 covers 15 residues. In DNA form, the CDR3 reads TGTGCCAGAAGGGAGGGACAGGGCTCTGGAAACACCATATATTTT. Its translation: CARREGQGSGNTIYF.

This sequence joins TRBV7-3 and TRBJ2-3; 11 nucleotides agree with TRBD2. V dropped 5 bases and J dropped 4; count of bases not matched to a gene: 5. Germline lookup yields CDR1 SGHTA and CDR2 FQGTGA. The CDR3 spans 15 residues. The CDR3 nucleotides are TGTGCCAGCAGCCTTAGCGGGGGGGAGGCAGATACGCAGTATTTT. Protein: CASSLSGGEADTQYF.

The CDR3 coding sequence is TGCGCCAGCAGCTTCTCCGGTGCTAGCGGGACCACAGATACGCAGTATTTT. Protein: CASSFSGASGTTDTQYF. V gene TRBV5-1 combines with J gene TRBJ2-3; 9 nucleotides line up with TRBD2. Germline CDR1 reads SGHRS; CDR2 reads YFSETQ. With 2 bases clipped from V and 2 bases from J, the junction kept 9 bases outside the gene matches. CDR3 length equals 17 residues.

In this sample, this clone turned up once. This chain links TRBV5-1 with TRBJ2-7; D is uncertain. The V end lost 0 bases, the J end lost 6 bases, and 16 bases lay between the germline ends. This CDR3 contains 15 residues. Germline loops: CDR1 SGHRS, CDR2 YFSETQ. The CDR3 DNA reads TGCGCCAGCAGCTTGGCTATTGGTGACCCGGGCGAGCAGTACTTC. As protein: CASSLAIGDPGEQYF.

This clone was detected once. The gene calls are TRBV19 and TRBJ2-1, with TRBD1 identical over 9 bases. The CDR3 runs to 13 residues. CDR1 LNHDA and CDR2 SQIVND come from the germline V gene (reference sequence). With 5 bases clipped from V and 7 bases from J, the junction kept 3 bases outside the gene matches. CDR3 in amino acids: CASSGTGRNEQFF. As DNA, the CDR3 is TGTGCCAGTAGTGGGACAGGGAGAAATGAGCAGTTCTTC.

This rearrangement joins TRBV2 to TRBJ1-2, with TRBD1 identical over 8 bases. Germline V CDR1 and CDR2: SNHLY, FYNNEI. There are 14 residues in the CDR3. With V trimmed by 6 bases and J by 8 bases, 11 bases remained unmatched. This CDR3 reads CASSPRQGSWGYTF. DNA for the CDR3: TGTGCCAGCAGCCCGAGACAGGGGAGTTGGGGCTACACCTTC.

This chain links TRBV7-8 with TRBJ1-5, with D perhaps matching TRBD1 (5 bases). Per germline, CDR1 SGHVS and CDR2 FQNEAQ. The CDR3 covers 15 residues. Trimming stripped 8 bases from V and 4 bases from J, with 18 bases between. The CDR3 sequence: CASQGDGGYNQPQHF. The CDR3 DNA sequence: TGTGCCAGCCAAGGTGACGGGGGTTATAATCAGCCCCAGCATTTT.

A few counts support this clone. This rearrangement joins TRBV29-1 to TRBJ2-7; 7 positions match TRBD1. Losses at the gene ends were 6 bases for V and 2 bases for J; bases not matched to a gene: 13. The CDR3 runs to 15 residues. In germline, CDR1 is SQVTM, CDR2 ANQGSEA. The CDR3, as DNA: TGCAGCGTGACCCCTCAACAGGGGATGCCCTACGAGCAGTACTTC. It encodes CSVTPQQGMPYEQYF.

The genes are TRBV2 and TRBJ2-3; 8 bases are shared with TRBD2. CDR1 and CDR2 (germline): SNHLY, FYNNEI. The V segment lost 8 bases and the J segment 11 bases; nucleotides outside the gene matches: 12. The CDR3 covers 13 residues. The CDR3 DNA follows: TGTGCCAGCGGGAGCGGGGGAGGCCGGGGGCAGTATTTT. It yields the protein CASGSGGGRGQYF.

This sequence joins TRBV7-9 and TRBJ1-2; maybe TRBD1 (6 bases). Germline V gene lookup returns CDR1 SEHNR and CDR2 FQNEAQ (reference sequence). The germline V and J ends were trimmed by 3 bases and 7 bases, with 12 bases remaining between them. This CDR3 contains 13 residues. CDR3 DNA: TGTGCCAGCAGCTTTCGGGGGGCGGCTGGCTACACCTTC. Translated, it gives CASSFRGAAGYTF.

This clone was detected a few times. V usage is TRBV27 and J usage is TRBJ2-5, with D possibly being TRBD1 (5 bases). From germline, CDR1 is MNHEY and CDR2 SMNVEV (reference sequence). CDR3 length: 13 amino acids. V gave up 3 bases and J gave up 2 bases, with 7 bases separating them. CDR3 sequence: CASSFQGQETQYF. The CDR3 coding sequence is TGTGCCAGCAGTTTTCAGGGACAAGAGACCCAGTACTTC.

V and J are TRBV6-5 and TRBJ2-3, with 9 bases identical to TRBD1. The ends lost 4 bases at V and 5 bases at J; junction bases unmatched: 4. The germline gives CDR1 MNHEY, CDR2 SVGAGI. The CDR3 has 14 amino acids. CDR3 residues: CASSLGQGEDTQYF. DNA of the CDR3: TGTGCCAGCAGTTTGGGACAGGGAGAAGATACGCAGTATTTT.